The T cell receptor (beta chain) under discussion was sequenced for a study of T-cell memory formation after mild COVID-19 (dated by TCRdb to the early 2020s). For context, the study as a whole: Most TCR sequence clusters were specific to one of the two donors. Longitudinal TCRalpha and TCRbeta repertoire sequencing tracked T-cell clones expanding and contracting after mild COVID-19 in two donors. Two young, previously healthy adult volunteers, one female and one male, were included in the cohort.

Including the terminal cysteine and phenylalanine, the CDR3 comprises 15 residues. Only CDR3 DNA is held: 45 bases, read in frame from base 1. CDR1 is given as MGHRA and CDR2 as YSYEKL, both from the germline V gene. At the junction V is shortened by 2 bases and J by 8 bases, with 15 bases in between. The data were produced on an Illumina NovaSeq 6000. cDNA libraries for TCRalpha and TCRbeta were prepared by 5'RACE using constant-segment primers, with sample barcodes and unique molecular identifiers added. RNA was extracted from every sample with Trizol reagent. The libraries were amplified in two PCR steps, and the second step added a second sample barcode and Illumina TruSeq adapters. Sequencing of the libraries was done on an Illumina NovaSeq, producing 2 x 150 bp paired-end reads. In the paper's pipeline: With migec v1.2.7, reads were demultiplexed and then collapsed into UMI-guided consensus sequences. Using mixcr v2.1.11, UMI consensuses were aligned to TRA and TRB V and J templates and then assembled into clonotypes. A clonotype was counted as expanded or contracted only if both edgeR and NoisET called the change significant, with noise models trained on biological replicates. For edgeR calls, the thresholds were a false discovery rate-adjusted p below 0.01 and a log2 fold-change of 1. As an exploratory analysis of dynamics, PCA with hierarchical clustering was applied to max-normalized trajectories of the 1000 most abundant clonotypes. Each responding clone was given a CD4 or CD8 phenotype based on the CD4+ and CD8+ repertoires, which had been sequenced separately. Using fastp trimming at Q25 and MiXCR clonotype assembly, TCRdb reanalyzed the public sequencing data and kept in-frame beta chains. When rows share a CDR3 protein, they turn into one entry using the most common DNA and genes. The V and J calls follow TCRdb's processing rather than the paper's. The sample records about 55,000 distinct CDR3 sequences, 25% to 35% of which are singletons. Roughly 45% of the sample is in the top ten clones.

Overall results and qualifications from the work: Contracting CD4+ clones were found mainly in CM and EM memory subsets, while CD8+ clones were enriched in EMRA. Clones contracting from day 15 to 85 had balanced CD4/CD8 phenotypes, while a second wave expanding from day 15 to 37 was biased towards CD4+. Whether the second-wave clones peaking on day 37 were SARS-CoV-2 specific was not confirmed. The study covered only two mild cases, and larger cohorts including severe cases with pre-infection samples were considered necessary. Some responding clones were detected in pre-infection memory, which suggested that pre-existing cross-reactive memory T cells had joined the SARS-CoV-2 response.

Ficoll-Paque density gradient centrifugation was the method used to isolate PBMCs. Of note for this clonotype: Its antigen is still unknown. There are no base qualities to consult, and no much larger clone falls within one base.

The specimen sequenced was PBMCs or a T cell subset sorted from them (not recorded which). The chain uses TRBV4-1 and TRBJ1-4, with no confidently assigned D gene. The receptor was derived from a man aged 18 to 29 who had mild COVID-19 (a few samples of this study predate the infection). The sample titles of this study are shuffled in the database, so cell type and time point are left out; the donor was told from shared clones. The nucleotides read TGCGCCAGCAGCCAACACCCCCCGCCGAGGGAAAAACTGTTTTTT. Its protein reads: CASSQHPPPREKLFF.